This is a list of T cell receptor beta chains from one sample in a study of OX40 agonist ivuxolimab in advanced cancers. TCRdb keeps only in-frame clones here, not all; method: immunoSEQ multiplex PCR. The table lists about 58,000 clones, approximately 82% of them singletons. This sample comprised CD4+ or CD8+ T cells sorted from blood, obtained in a trial of the OX40 agonist ivuxolimab. These receptors all come from an adult with an advanced solid tumor such as melanoma, head and neck, liver or kidney cancer. CDR3s include the opening cysteine and the closing phenylalanine or tryptophan. A D gene is named only where the DNA matches it firmly. Expanded clones get a size class; other rows say once, few or many, or leave the size out.

j_call clone_size d_call v_call cdr3_aa cdr3_nt
TRBJ2-5 . TRBD2 TRBV7-2 CASRPTSGGARETQYF TGTGCCAGCAGGCCTACTAGCGGGGGGGCTAGGGAGACCCAGTACTTC
TRBJ2-2 . TRBD1 TRBV11-2 CASSLMGQGNTGELFF TGTGCCAGCAGCTTAATGGGACAGGGGAACACCGGGGAGCTGTTTTTT
TRBJ2-7 . TRBD1 TRBV18 CASSLDRGHYEQYF TGTGCCAGCTCGCTGGACAGGGGGCACTACGAGCAGTACTTC
TRBJ1-6 . . TRBV30 CAWSLQGTLHSPLHF TGTGCCTGGAGTTTACAGGGAACCCTCCATTCACCCCTCCACTTT
TRBJ1-1 . TRBD1 TRBV6-1 CASSAGQGLVGTEAFF TGTGCCAGCAGTGCGGGACAGGGGTTGGTGGGCACTGAAGCTTTCTTT
TRBJ2-5 . . TRBV28 CASSLGWQGGTQYF TGTGCCAGCAGTTTAGGGTGGCAGGGTGGGACCCAGTACTTC
TRBJ2-2 . . TRBV5-4 CASRPGPPGTGELFF TGTGCCAGCAGACCGGGACCCCCCGGAACCGGGGAGCTGTTTTTT
TRBJ2-3 . TRBD2 TRBV7-2 CASSLAGRGTDTQYF TGTGCCAGCAGCTTAGCAGGGAGGGGCACAGATACGCAGTATTTT
TRBJ1-6 . . TRBV30 CAWSETGLNSPLHF TGTGCCTGGAGTGAAACGGGGCTTAATTCACCCCTCCACTTT
TRBJ2-3 . . TRBV5-6 CASSLVWRQGADTQYF TGTGCCAGCAGCTTGGTCTGGCGTCAGGGAGCAGATACGCAGTATTTT
TRBJ1-5 . . TRBV19 CASSIGGTLNQPQHF TGTGCCAGTAGTATAGGTGGGACGTTGAATCAGCCCCAGCATTTT
TRBJ2-7 . . TRBV28 CASSFTGTRVGEQYF TGTGCCAGCAGTTTTACCGGGACAAGGGTTGGCGAGCAGTACTTC
TRBJ2-7 once TRBD1 TRBV7-2 CASSPLDRAYEQYF TGTGCCAGCAGCCCATTAGACAGGGCCTACGAGCAGTACTTC
TRBJ1-1 . . TRBV18 CASSPSERDTEAFF TGTGCCAGCTCACCTTCGGAAAGGGACACTGAAGCTTTCTTT
TRBJ1-2 few . TRBV6-6 CATTVRTDYGYTF TGTGCCACAACTGTCCGGACGGATTATGGCTACACCTTC
TRBJ2-1 . . TRBV9 CASSRWGLGVVDEQFF TGTGCCAGCAGCCGCTGGGGATTAGGTGTTGTCGATGAGCAGTTCTTC
TRBJ2-2 . . TRBV6-5 CASSYYGGELFF TGTGCCAGCAGTTACTACGGCGGGGAGCTGTTTTTT
TRBJ2-3 . . TRBV7-3 CASSLIAPDTQYF TGTGCCAGCAGCTTGATAGCCCCAGATACGCAGTATTTT
TRBJ2-7 few . TRBV6-5 CASSYRRLYEQYF TGTGCCAGCAGTTACAGACGGCTCTACGAGCAGTACTTC
TRBJ2-5 . TRBD1 TRBV28 CASSLPGVTGVGETQYF TGTGCCAGCAGTTTGCCAGGGGTGACAGGGGTTGGAGAGACCCAGTACTTC
TRBJ2-3 . TRBD1 TRBV6-1 CASSDTQGVATQYF TGTGCCAGCAGTGATACCCAGGGGGTAGCTACGCAGTATTTT
TRBJ2-5 . TRBD1 TRBV4-3 CASSPKFLTGGSETQYF TGCGCCAGCAGCCCGAAATTCCTGACAGGGGGCTCTGAGACCCAGTACTTC
TRBJ1-6 . TRBD1 TRBV28 CASTRSGQDSPLHF TGTGCCAGCACCCGGAGCGGACAGGATTCACCCCTCCACTTT
TRBJ2-1 few TRBD2 TRBV4-3 CASSQEAGTSGNNEQFF TGCGCCAGCAGCCAAGAGGCTGGGACTAGCGGAAACAATGAGCAGTTCTTC
TRBJ1-5 once . TRBV5-8 CASSLGDRQGSIPQHF TGTGCCAGCAGCTTGGGAGATCGGCAGGGCAGCATTCCCCAGCATTTT
TRBJ1-2 . TRBD1 TRBV7-2 CASSLATGGGGYTF TGTGCCAGCAGCTTAGCCACAGGGGGAGGTGGCTACACCTTC
TRBJ2-3 . TRBD1 TRBV28 CASSSGTGGAGGALLGGTDTQYF TGTGCCAGCAGTTCGGGGACAGGGGGCGCCGGAGGGGCCTTGTTAGGCGGCACAGATACGCAGTATTTT
TRBJ2-5 . TRBD2 TRBV11-3 CASSPGLAGEQETQYF TGTGCCAGCAGTCCGGGACTAGCGGGGGAACAAGAGACCCAGTACTTC
TRBJ2-1 . TRBD1 TRBV11-2 CASSPGTGVYNEQFF TGTGCCAGCAGCCCCGGGACAGGGGTATACAATGAGCAGTTCTTC
TRBJ1-2 . . TRBV27 CASSWGAQAVYGYTF TGTGCCAGCAGTTGGGGGGCCCAGGCGGTCTATGGCTACACCTTC
TRBJ1-1 once TRBD1 TRBV27 CASSSYIPGQGVFF TGTGCCAGCAGTTCATATATACCCGGCCAGGGGGTTTTCTTT
TRBJ2-1 . . TRBV7-3 CASSTLKLVRGPGYNEQFF TGTGCCAGCAGCACCCTTAAATTGGTCCGGGGGCCAGGCTACAATGAGCAGTTCTTC
TRBJ1-5 once . TRBV30 CAWSPGGRVLKPQHF TGTGCCTGGAGTCCCGGGGGGCGCGTTCTAAAGCCCCAGCATTTT
TRBJ1-2 . . TRBV28 CATGAPSRASYGYTF TGTGCCACCGGGGCACCATCCCGGGCCTCCTATGGCTACACCTTC
TRBJ1-5 few TRBD1 TRBV6-1 CASRGPGGFVQPQHF TGTGCCAGCAGGGGGCCAGGGGGGTTCGTGCAGCCCCAGCATTTT
TRBJ2-3 . TRBD1 TRBV6-6 CASSYRTGSADTQYF TGTGCCAGCAGTTACAGGACAGGGTCGGCAGATACGCAGTATTTT
TRBJ2-7 . TRBD2 TRBV6-1 CARREIYEQYF TGTGCCAGGCGGGAGATCTACGAGCAGTACTTC
TRBJ2-2 . TRBD2 TRBV5-1 CASSLRLAGAVGGELFF TGCGCCAGCAGCTTGAGACTAGCGGGGGCCGTGGGCGGGGAGCTGTTTTTT
TRBJ1-3 . TRBD1 TRBV7-7 CASSPGQGLSGNTIYF TGTGCTAGCAGCCCGGGACAGGGGCTCTCTGGAAACACCATATATTTT
TRBJ2-7 . . TRBV7-3 CASSRGEPTAEQYF TGTGCCAGCAGCCGAGGGGAACCTACGGCCGAGCAGTACTTC
TRBJ1-2 . . TRBV7-9 CASSLRAMGGYTF TGTGCCAGCAGCCTCCGGGCGATGGGAGGCTACACCTTC
TRBJ2-5 . TRBD2 TRBV9 CASTKGTRFAGGQETQYF TGTGCCAGCACCAAAGGGACTAGATTCGCTGGGGGCCAAGAGACCCAGTACTTC
TRBJ2-7 . . TRBV6-5 CASRRRDGNSYEQYF TGTGCCAGCAGGCGCCGGGACGGGAACTCCTACGAGCAGTACTTC
TRBJ2-3 . TRBD2 TRBV19 CATKSGSGTDTQYF TGTGCCACGAAAAGCGGGAGCGGCACAGATACGCAGTATTTT
TRBJ2-3 . TRBD2 TRBV18 CASSLAGGPDTQYF TGTGCCAGCTCACTAGCGGGGGGGCCGGATACGCAGTATTTT
TRBJ2-7 . TRBD2 TRBV4-2 CASSQRAGDSSYEQYF TGTGCCAGCAGCCAGCGAGCGGGGGACTCCTCCTACGAGCAGTACTTC
TRBJ1-4 few . TRBV7-9 CASSLGLGNEKLFF TGTGCCAGCAGCTTAGGACTGGGGAATGAAAAACTGTTTTTT
TRBJ2-5 . . TRBV2 CASSEDSWGQETQYF TGTGCCAGCAGTGAAGACAGTTGGGGCCAAGAGACCCAGTACTTC
TRBJ1-2 . . TRBV29-1 CSVARSNYGYTF TGCAGCGTTGCTAGAAGTAACTATGGCTACACCTTC
TRBJ2-1 . TRBD1 TRBV28 CASSSTGGGRYEQFF TGTGCCAGCAGCTCGACAGGGGGCGGGCGATATGAGCAGTTCTTC
TRBJ1-2 once . TRBV27 CASSPKRGNYGYTF TGTGCCAGCAGTCCCAAACGGGGGAACTATGGCTACACCTTC